These 32 T cell receptor beta chains were all obtained from the same sample, sequenced in a study of a mutant IDH1 vaccine in newly diagnosed glioma. Antigen specificity for these receptors is unknown. Profiling relied on immunoSEQ multiplex PCR, and the TCRdb table lists in-frame clones only, not all of them. The sample holds over 30,000 clones, roughly 80% seen once. The sample's time point: week 35, safety follow-up. Vaccination used 300 ug of mutant IDH1 20-mer peptide per dose, with topical imiquimod. The sample consisted of PBMCs, taken from a glioma patient whose treatment included an IDH1 peptide vaccine. These receptors came from a woman aged 25 to 45 with glioma. Some clones in this sample may be carry-over from other donors' samples.

The chain joins TRBV6-4 to TRBJ2-7; 7 bases map to TRBD2. The CDR3 has 13 residues. V dropped 5 bases and J dropped 7; count of bases not matched to a gene: 8. Germline V gene lookup returns CDR1 MRHNA and CDR2 SNTAGT. CDR3 bases: TGTGCCAGCAGTCCATGGGGGGGAGGTGAGCAGTACTTC. Encoded protein: CASSPWGGGEQYF.

The V gene is TRBV6-5, the J gene TRBJ2-1, with D perhaps matching TRBD1 (5 bases). There are 14 residues in the CDR3. V was trimmed by 4 bases and J by 10 bases, leaving 17 bases between them. Germline V lookup: CDR1 MNHEY, CDR2 SVGAGI. This CDR3 is CASSSPEGAREQFF. The CDR3 region has the DNA TGTGCCAGCAGTTCACCGGAAGGGGCACGGGAGCAGTTCTTC.

The rearrangement uses TRBV27 and TRBJ2-1; D uncertain. The CDR3 has 14 amino acids. Germline lookup yields CDR1 MNHEY and CDR2 SMNVEV (reference sequence). V shed 2 bases and J shed 0 bases, with 5 bases lying between them. The CDR3 sequence is CASSLGDSYNEQFF. In DNA form, the CDR3 reads TGTGCCAGCAGTTTAGGTGACTCCTACAATGAGCAGTTCTTC.

The V and J genes are TRBV19 and TRBJ2-7; maybe TRBD1 (5 bases). Germline V gene lookup returns CDR1 LNHDA and CDR2 SQIVND (reference sequence). CDR3 length equals 14 residues. Trimming pared 6 bases from V and 3 bases from J, leaving 15 bases between. The CDR3 DNA reads TGTGCCAGTAGAAGGGGCGGCGGCATCTACGAGCAGTACTTC. Translated, it gives CASRRGGGIYEQYF.

The chain links TRBV30 to TRBJ1-4; D not certain. V lost 0 bases and J 5 bases, leaving 13 bases between the germline ends. The CDR3 length is 15 residues. The germline CDR1 and CDR2 sequences are GTSNPN and SVGIG (reference sequence). The CDR3 loop reads CAWSVEELLNEKLFF. DNA for the CDR3: TGTGCCTGGAGTGTAGAAGAACTCCTGAATGAAAAACTGTTTTTT.

The V gene is TRBV18, the J gene TRBJ2-1; 8 bases agree with TRBD2. Per the germline V gene, CDR1 is KGHSH and CDR2 is LQKENI. Germline trimming cut 3 bases from V and 6 bases from J; bases unmatched to any gene: 7. The CDR3 has 15 residues. DNA of the CDR3: TGTGCCAGCTCACCCGGACTAGCCAGGAGCAATGAGCAGTTCTTC. The encoded protein is CASSPGLARSNEQFF. The variable domain in full, completed from reference TRBV18 and TRBJ2-1, reads NAGVMQNPRHLVRRRGQEARLRCSPMKGHSHVYWYRQLPEEGLKFMVYLQKENIIDESGMPKERFSAEFPKEGPSILRIQQVVRGDSAAYFCASSPGLARSNEQFFGPGTRLTVL.

This chain connects TRBV11-2 to TRBJ2-7; D remains ambiguous. CDR1 is SGHAT, CDR2 FQNNGV, per germline. V lost 0 bases, J lost 4 bases, and 7 bases lay in between. The CDR3 runs to 13 residues. CDR3 residues: CASSLDPGYEQYF. The CDR3 DNA reads as TGTGCCAGCAGCTTAGATCCCGGTTACGAGCAGTACTTC. The full variable domain, rest sourced from reference TRBV11-2 and TRBJ2-7, is EAGVAQSPRYKIIEKRQSVAFWCNPISGHATLYWYQQILGQGPKLLIQFQNNGVVDDSQLPKDRFSAERLKGVDSTLKIQPAKLEDSAVYLCASSLDPGYEQYFGPGTRLTVT.

The chain carries TRBV7-8 and TRBJ1-5; D is possibly TRBD1 (5 bases). Per germline, CDR1 SGHVS and CDR2 FQNEAQ. This CDR3 comprises 14 residues. With 5 bases removed from V and 6 bases from J, the gap between germline ends came to 14 bases. CDR3 DNA sequence: TGTGCCAGCAGCCGTCGGGGGGGTAGTCAGCCCCAGCATTTT. Protein sequence: CASSRRGGSQPQHF.

This clone was picked up a small number of times. As DNA, the CDR3 is TGTGCCAGCAGTGTGGAGACTGAAGCTTTCTTT. Its translation: CASSVETEAFF. V usage is TRBV2 and J usage is TRBJ1-1; unclear D gene. V was pared by 4 bases and J by 5 bases, with 5 bases between. Germline lookup yields CDR1 SNHLY and CDR2 FYNNEI. The CDR3 is 11 residues long.

The chain couples TRBV29-1 to TRBJ2-7, with D uncertain. V was trimmed by 2 bases and J by 2 bases, leaving 7 bases between them. This CDR3 spans 12 amino acids. From germline, CDR1 is SQVTM and CDR2 ANQGSEA. The CDR3: CSVEKVPYEQYF. In DNA form, the CDR3 reads TGCAGCGTTGAAAAGGTCCCCTACGAGCAGTACTTC.

V is TRBV7-6 and J is TRBJ2-4; D remains unclear. Trimming took 1 base from V and 1 from J, leaving 8 bases between them. Germline-derived CDR1 and CDR2 are SGHVS and FNYEAQ. The CDR3 is made up of 15 amino acids. The CDR3 bases are TGTGCCAGCAGCTTAGAGGCTGGGGCCAAAAACATTCAGTACTTC. It is translated as CASSLEAGAKNIQYF.

The gene calls are TRBV5-6 and TRBJ2-7; 10 bases line up with TRBD2. This CDR3 contains 16 residues. V lost 4 bases and J lost 2; bases outside the gene matches: 9. The V gene's germline CDR1 is SGHDT and CDR2 YYEEEE. The CDR3 coding sequence is TGTGCCAGCAGCCTCCGGACTAGCGGAAACCCCTACGAGCAGTACTTC. Translating it yields CASSLRTSGNPYEQYF.

The rearrangement uses TRBV2 and TRBJ1-4; 7 nucleotides line up with TRBD1. V was pared by 6 bases and J by 7 bases, with 8 bases of the junction left unmatched. The CDR3 sequence is 14 residues long. The V gene's germline CDR1 is SNHLY and CDR2 FYNNEI. This CDR3 reads CASRSTGVAEKLFF. The CDR3 DNA reads TGTGCCAGCAGATCCACAGGGGTTGCTGAAAAACTGTTTTTT.

The chain links TRBV6-1 to TRBJ1-3, with 8 bases identical to TRBD1. Germline V gene sequence: CDR1 MNHNS, CDR2 SASEGT. CDR3 length: 15 amino acids. The V and J ends lost 11 bases and 0 bases, in that order; junction bases with no gene match: 9. The CDR3 sequence is CAGQGPASSGNTIYF. CDR3 nucleotide sequence: TGTGCCGGACAGGGACCTGCGAGCTCTGGAAACACCATATATTTT.

The chain uses TRBV19 and TRBJ2-1; possibly TRBD2 for D (6 bases). The CDR3 covers 16 residues. The ends were cut back, 5 bases at V and 3 bases at J, with 17 bases in the middle. Per the germline V gene, CDR1 is LNHDA and CDR2 is SQIVND (reference sequence). The CDR3 region has the DNA TGTGCCAGTAGTTTCGCCCCGGGAGTCGACTACAATGAGCAGTTCTTC. Its protein is CASSFAPGVDYNEQFF. Supplemented by reference TRBV19 and TRBJ2-1, the full variable domain reads DGGITQSPKYLFRKEGQNVTLSCEQNLNHDAMYWYRQDPGQGLRLIYYSQIVNDFQKGDIAEGYSVSREKKESFPLTVTSAQKNPTAFYLCASSFAPGVDYNEQFFGPGTRLTVL.

The chain combines TRBV30 with TRBJ1-1; TRBD1 matches at 8 bases. The CDR3 loop spans 13 amino acids. V trimming: 1 base; J trimming: 4 bases; junction bases outside the gene matches: 2. Germline CDR1 reads GTSNPN; CDR2 reads SVGIG (reference sequence). CDR3 in DNA: TGTGCCTGGAGTGGGACAGGGATCACTGAAGCTTTCTTT. Protein: CAWSGTGITEAFF. Full variable domain (remainder filled in from reference TRBV30 and TRBJ1-1): SQTIHQWPATLVQPVGSPLSLECTVEGTSNPNLYWYRQAAGRGLQLLFYSVGIGQISSEVPQNLSASRPQDRQFILSSKKLLLSDSGFYLCAWSGTGITEAFFGQGTRLTVV.

The CDR3 nucleotides are TGTGCCAGCGGCCGGCCCGGGAACATTCAGTACTTC. Protein product: CASGRPGNIQYF. The V call is TRBV6-1, the J call TRBJ2-4; D not certain. CDR3 length: 12 residues. CDR1 is MNHNS, CDR2 SASEGT, per germline. V lost 8 bases and J 7 bases, leaving 12 bases between the germline ends.

The chain couples TRBV11-2 to TRBJ2-1; D is perhaps TRBD2 (6 bases). The CDR3 extends over 15 amino acids. Germline CDR1 and CDR2: SGHAT and FQNNGV. Trimming took off 6 bases at V and 2 bases at J, with 14 bases between the two ends. CDR3 sequence reads: CASRGAGKPYNEQFF. CDR3 sequence (DNA): TGTGCCAGCAGGGGAGCGGGTAAACCCTACAATGAGCAGTTCTTC.

The V call is TRBV18, the J call TRBJ2-3; D is perhaps TRBD1 (7 bases). The germline V gene has CDR1 KGHSH and CDR2 LQKENI. This CDR3 comprises 15 residues. Trimming cost V 4 bases and J 3 bases, with 14 bases left between them. The DNA for the CDR3 is TGTGCCAGCTCACTGGACAGGAGGGGAACAGATACGCAGTATTTT. This encodes CASSLDRRGTDTQYF.

The CDR3 DNA follows: TGTGCCAGCTCTATGGGGGTAGCGGGATCTTACGAGCAGTACTTC. This sequence encodes CASSMGVAGSYEQYF. The V gene is TRBV9, the J gene TRBJ2-7; 8 bases agree with TRBD2. With 7 bases clipped from V and 4 bases from J, the junction kept 13 bases outside the gene matches. The germline gives CDR1 SGDLS, CDR2 YYNGEE. CDR3 length: 15 amino acids.

J is TRBJ2-1 and V is TRBV5-6, with 8 bases identical to TRBD1. Germline-derived CDR1 and CDR2 are SGHDT and YYEEEE. V lost 0 bases to trimming and J lost 7 bases; unmatched junction nucleotides: 9. CDR3 length equals 16 residues. Here the CDR3 DNA reads TGTGCCAGCAGCTTGGACAGGGGGGCGGTGGGGAATGAGCAGTTCTTC. Amino acid sequence: CASSLDRGAVGNEQFF.

The chain uses TRBV7-9 and TRBJ1-1, with D unclear. From germline, CDR1 is SEHNR and CDR2 FQNEAQ (reference sequence). Trimming shortened V by 5 bases and J by 2 bases, and 15 bases separated the two germline ends. This CDR3 spans 15 amino acids. The CDR3: CASSAKDGFNTEAFF. The CDR3 DNA sequence: TGTGCCAGCAGCGCCAAGGACGGTTTCAACACTGAAGCTTTCTTT.

The gene calls are TRBV30 and TRBJ1-1, with D maybe TRBD1 (5 bases). CDR1 is GTSNPN, CDR2 SVGIG, per germline (reference sequence). Trimming left V 2 bases short and J 4 bases short, with 17 bases between. The CDR3 spans 15 residues. The CDR3 DNA sequence: TGTGCCTGGAGTTCGATCGGGACGGAAGCCACTGAAGCTTTCTTT. It is translated as CAWSSIGTEATEAFF.

This rearrangement joins TRBV19 to TRBJ1-1; D remains unclear. The CDR3 is made up of 11 amino acids. Germline assignment: CDR1 LNHDA and CDR2 SQIVND (reference sequence). V was trimmed by 7 bases and J by 10 bases, leaving 13 bases between them. In nucleotides, the CDR3 is TGTGCCAGTACCCATCCAGTGAGAGCTTTCTTT. It codes for CASTHPVRAFF. The full variable domain, rest sourced from reference TRBV19 and TRBJ1-1, is DGGITQSPKYLFRKEGQNVTLSCEQNLNHDAMYWYRQDPGQGLRLIYYSQIVNDFQKGDIAEGYSVSREKKESFPLTVTSAQKNPTAFYLCASTHPVRAFFGQGTRLTVV.

This clone was counted once. The V call is TRBV4-1, the J call TRBJ2-7, with TRBD1 as a possible D gene (5 bases). This CDR3 is built from 15 residues. Trimming removed 1 base from V and 2 bases from J, with 12 bases in between. The germline V gene has CDR1 MGHRA and CDR2 YSYEKL. CDR3 sequence (DNA): TGCGCCAGCAGCCAAGTCAGGGCAGAGGCCTACGAGCAGTACTTC. The encoded protein is CASSQVRAEAYEQYF.

Notes on this clone: Relative to the germline gene, one junction end is altered; a read error may explain this. This chain connects TRBV2 to TRBJ1-1; TRBD1 is a possible D gene (5 bases). Germline V CDR1 and CDR2: SNHLY, FYNNEI. This CDR3 spans 13 amino acids. CDR3 loop: CDPEGRLNTEAFF. Here the CDR3 DNA reads TGCGACCCGGAGGGGCGTCTGAACACTGAAGCTTTCTTT.

This clone was seen only a few times. The chain joins TRBV6-5 to TRBJ2-7; TRBD1 aligns across 10 bases. After removal of 2 bases from V and 3 bases from J, the junction contained 4 bases not matched to a gene. Looked up from germline, CDR1 is MNHEY and CDR2 is SVGAGI. The length of the CDR3 is 15 residues. This CDR3 is CASSYVGTGVYEQYF. The CDR3 DNA sequence: TGTGCCAGCAGTTACGTCGGGACAGGGGTCTACGAGCAGTACTTC.

The V call is TRBV5-1, the J call TRBJ2-5; D is undetermined. The germline V gene encodes CDR1 SGHRS and CDR2 YFSETQ. The CDR3 totals 14 residues. The ends were cut back, 1 base at V and 4 bases at J, with 11 bases in the middle. CDR3 residues: CASSLSGGGETQYF. In DNA, the CDR3 is TGCGCCAGCAGCTTGAGTGGTGGCGGAGAGACCCAGTACTTC.

This chain links TRBV4-1 with TRBJ2-3; D may be TRBD1 (7 bases). The CDR3 is 15 amino acids. Germline V lookup: CDR1 MGHRA, CDR2 YSYEKL. The V and J ends lost 6 bases and 2 bases respectively, with 15 bases between them. The CDR3 DNA reads as TGCGCCAGCAGACGGGCAGGGGGGTCCACAGATACGCAGTATTTT. Translated: CASRRAGGSTDTQYF.

The chain links TRBV10-3 to TRBJ2-7, with 10 nucleotides matching TRBD2. CDR3 size: 18 residues. The J segment lost 5 bases and the V segment lost 11 bases, leaving 24 bases of the junction unmatched. Germline CDR1 and CDR2: ENHRY and SYGVKD. This CDR3 is CASRDSQNPGTSVDEQYF. The CDR3 DNA is TGTGCCTCCCGGGACAGTCAAAACCCCGGGACTAGCGTCGACGAGCAGTACTTC.

The rearrangement uses TRBV4-2 and TRBJ2-7; possible D gene TRBD2, 6 bases. Germline values: CDR1 LGHNA, CDR2 YNFKEQ. The V end lost 0 bases, the J end lost 3 bases, and 6 bases lay between the germline ends. The CDR3 has 13 amino acids. Here the CDR3 reads CASSQDSGYEQYF. The CDR3, as DNA: TGTGCCAGCAGCCAAGATAGCGGCTACGAGCAGTACTTC.

The sample holds one count of this clone. The chain uses TRBV19 and TRBJ1-5, with a tentative D call TRBD1 (6 bases). Germline lookup yields CDR1 LNHDA and CDR2 SQIVND (reference sequence). This CDR3 is 16 amino acids long. V gave up 1 base and J gave up 4 bases, with 14 bases separating them. CDR3 sequence (DNA): TGTGCCAGTAGTATAGTTTCAGGGGTTGGGAATCAGCCCCAGCATTTT. Protein: CASSIVSGVGNQPQHF.